The next 23 T cell receptor beta chains were all read from a single sample in a study of T cells in women clearing cervical HPV infection. The repertoire was sequenced with immunoSEQ multiplex PCR; TCRdb's copy has only in-frame clones and lacks some. This sample's clone table lists 25,000 to 35,000 clones. Sequencing used blood buffy coat. These receptors all come from a woman between 18 and 69 years old with a cervical HPV16 infection that either progressed to CIN3+ or cleared (not recorded which).

About this clone itself: The read stops 3 residues short of the end of the CDR3; the missing end is completed from the germline J gene. J is TRBJ2-7 and V is TRBV5-6, with TRBD2 matching over 10 bases. V shed 0 bases and J 2 bases; nucleotides not matched to a gene: 2. The germline CDR1 and CDR2 sequences are SGHDT and YYEEEE. CDR3 length: 15 amino acids. The CDR3 sequence is CASSLDLAGAYEQYF. CDR3 bases read: TGTGCCAGCAGCTTGGATCTAGCGGGAGCCTACGAG.

Turning to this clone: The read terminates 3 residues ahead of where the CDR3 ends, so the germline J gene completes it. This chain uses TRBV29-1 with TRBJ2-3; 8 nucleotides match TRBD2. In germline, CDR1 is SQVTM, CDR2 ANQGSEA. With 6 bases clipped from V and 5 bases from J, the junction kept 4 bases outside the gene matches. The CDR3 totals 12 residues. CDR3 DNA, as far as it was read: TGCAGCGTCCGGACTAGCCGAGATACG. It is translated as CSVRTSRDT. The CDR3, in full, reads CSVRTSRDTQYF.

Remarks on this clone: The read ends 3 residues early relative to the CDR3; the germline J gene fills the gap. The chain has TRBV5-4 and TRBJ1-1; TRBD1 is a possible D gene (6 bases). V was clipped by 4 bases and J by 5 bases, with 21 bases between them. The CDR3 runs to 16 residues. Germline CDR1 SGHNT, CDR2 YYREEE (reference sequence). Here the CDR3 reads CASSGPLLTGLTEAFF. The sequenced CDR3 bases are TGTGCCAGCAGCGGGCCCCTCTTAACAGGGTTGACTGAA.

Regarding this clone: The read comes to an end 3 residues before the CDR3 does, leaving the germline J gene to fill in the end. V is TRBV20-1 and J is TRBJ2-3; no firm D call. Per the germline V gene, CDR1 is DFQATT and CDR2 is SNEGSKA (reference sequence). The CDR3 is 14 amino acids. Between the trimmed V and J ends, which lost 0 bases and 1 base, there was a span of 8 bases. The CDR3 sequence: CSARDPSGTDTQYF. The sequenced CDR3 bases are TGCAGTGCTAGAGACCCCTCCGGCACAGATACG.

For this clone: The CDR3 end lies 3 residues beyond the end of the read and is filled in from the germline J gene. This chain joins TRBV20-1 and TRBJ2-7; 8 bases line up with TRBD2. V trimming: 1 base; J trimming: 2 bases; junction bases outside the gene matches: 1. The germline V gene encodes CDR1 DFQATT and CDR2 SNEGSKA (reference sequence). The CDR3 consists of 13 residues. The CDR3 bases that were read are TGCAGTGCTAGAGCGGGACTAGCCTACGAG. Translation gives CSARAGLAYE. The CDR3 reads in full as CSARAGLAYEQYF.

As to this clone: Coverage ceases 3 residues before the CDR3 finishes, and the germline J gene fills in the end. Other DNA sequences in the same sample also yield this CDR3. The rearrangement links TRBV30 to TRBJ2-3; TRBD1 aligns across 10 bases. CDR1 GTSNPN and CDR2 SVGIG come from the germline V gene (reference sequence). The CDR3 loop spans 12 amino acids. Incomplete CDR3 DNA: TGTGCCTGGGGACAGGGGGATCAGCCG. Its protein is CAWGQGDQP. The full-length CDR3 reads as CAWGQGDQPQYF. The entire variable domain, with the rest obtained from reference TRBV30 and TRBJ2-3, is as follows: SQTIHQWPATLVQPVGSPLSLECTVEGTSNPNLYWYRQAAGRGLQLLFYSVGIGQISSEVPQNLSASRPQDRQFILSSKKLLLSDSGFYLCAWGQGDQPQYFGPGTRLTVL.

The sequenced CDR3 bases are TGCAGCGTTGGGGGCAAGGCTGGGACTAGCGGAAAAAGCTCCTACAATGAG. As protein: CSVGGKAGTSGKSSYNE. The whole CDR3 protein reads CSVGGKAGTSGKSSYNEQFF. The chain uses TRBV29-1 and TRBJ2-1; 11 nucleotides line up with TRBD2. Read sequence stops 3 residues before the CDR3 end, and the germline J gene provides the missing end. The J segment lost 0 bases and the V segment lost 4 bases, leaving 17 bases of the junction unmatched. The CDR3 has 20 amino acids. The germline V gene has CDR1 SQVTM and CDR2 ANQGSEA.

Details on this clone: The sequenced fragment ends 3 residues before the CDR3 boundary, so the rest is inferred from the germline J gene. V and J are TRBV7-4 and TRBJ1-5, with D possibly TRBD1 on 5 matching bases. Trimming took 2 bases from V and 7 from J, leaving 18 bases between them. There are 16 residues in the CDR3. The germline gives CDR1 SGHVT, CDR2 SQSDAQ. CDR3 protein: CASSLFSRAEEQPQHF. The covered CDR3 bases are TGTGCCAGCAGCTTATTTTCCAGGGCGGAAGAACAGCCC.

For this clone: The CDR3 extends 3 residues past the end of the read, so its final part is completed from the germline J gene. V gene TRBV10-1 combines with J gene TRBJ2-2, with 8 bases identical to TRBD2. The CDR3 has 13 amino acids. Germline V gives CDR1 WNHNN, CDR2 SYGVQD (reference sequence). Trimming cost V 6 bases and J 5 bases; bases outside gene matches: 2. The CDR3 loop reads CASRAGETGELFF. The CDR3 bases that were read are TGCGCCAGCAGAGCGGGAGAAACCGGGGAG.

Comment on this clone: Coverage ceases 3 residues before the CDR3 finishes, and the germline J gene fills in the end. The chain couples TRBV19 to TRBJ1-2; weak D call: TRBD1 (6 bases). The germline V gene encodes CDR1 LNHDA and CDR2 SQIVND (reference sequence). The CDR3 loop spans 16 amino acids. CDR3 amino acids: CASNYGQTFSYNDYTF. Incomplete CDR3 DNA: TGTGCCAGTAACTACGGACAGACCTTCTCCTACAATGAC.

As to this clone: The read terminates 3 residues ahead of where the CDR3 ends, so the germline J gene completes it. J is TRBJ2-7 and V is TRBV11-3; 8 bases match TRBD2. CDR1 SGHNT and CDR2 YENEEA come from the germline V gene. The CDR3 consists of 14 residues. V gave up 2 bases and J gave up 2 bases; unmatched junction bases: 2. The CDR3 DNA, read in part, is TGTGCCAGCAGCTTACGGACTAGCACCTACGAG. Translation gives CASSLRTSTYE. The whole CDR3 region reads CASSLRTSTYEQYF.

With respect to this clone: The CDR3 extends 3 residues past the end of the read, so its final part is completed from the germline J gene. This chain uses TRBV11-3 with TRBJ2-5; D is uncertain. This CDR3 is 13 amino acids long. V shed 3 bases and J shed 1 base, with 6 bases lying between them. CDR1 is SGHNT, CDR2 YENEEA, per germline. CDR3 residues: CASSFPVQETQYF. The DNA read from the CDR3 is TGTGCCAGCAGCTTCCCGGTCCAAGAGACC.

The CDR3 loop reads CASSQEIPGATYGYTF. The part of the CDR3 DNA that was read is TGCGCCAGCAGCCAAGAAATTCCAGGAGCTACCTATGGC. This chain joins TRBV4-1 and TRBJ1-2; no clear D gene. Read coverage stops 3 residues before the CDR3 terminus; the germline J gene supplies the remainder. With 0 bases removed from V and 4 bases from J, the gap between germline ends came to 15 bases. The CDR3 contains 16 residues. Germline CDR1 and CDR2: MGHRA and YSYEKL.

Note on this clone: With the read ending 3 residues before the CDR3 end, the germline J gene is used to fill in that end. The chain combines TRBV5-6 with TRBJ1-2, with TRBD1 matching over 8 bases. This CDR3 has 14 residues. The germline gives CDR1 SGHDT, CDR2 YYEEEE. V lost 4 bases, J lost 4 bases, and 6 bases stayed unmatched. The sequenced CDR3 bases are TGTGCCAGCAGCGCAGGTCAGGGGGCCTATGGC. Translating gives CASSAGQGAYG. The whole CDR3 protein is CASSAGQGAYGYTF.

About this clone itself: The read ends 3 residues early relative to the CDR3; the germline J gene fills the gap. The genes are TRBV19 and TRBJ1-1; 8 bases line up with TRBD1. The CDR3 consists of 14 residues. J lost 4 bases, V lost 4 bases, and 5 bases had no gene match. Germline CDR1 LNHDA, CDR2 SQIVND (reference sequence). The CDR3 DNA, read in part, is TGTGCCAGTAGTAGACAGGGGACAGGCACTGAA. This translates into CASSRQGTGTE. In full, the CDR3 reads CASSRQGTGTEAFF.

As regards this clone: The CDR3 is cut off 3 residues early in the read; its end comes from the germline J gene. The chain has TRBV18 and TRBJ2-3; 7 bases fit TRBD2. The germline V gene has CDR1 KGHSH and CDR2 LQKENI. The CDR3 is made up of 15 amino acids. J gave up 2 bases and V 6 bases, and 8 bases lay outside the gene matches. The sequenced part of the CDR3 DNA is TGTGCCAGCTCTCCTGTGGGACTAAACACAGATACG. Its translation is CASSPVGLNTDT. The full-length CDR3 reads as CASSPVGLNTDTQYF.

Comments on this clone: The observed sequence ends 3 residues before the CDR3 terminus, with the missing tail filled in from the germline J gene. This chain uses TRBV20-1 with TRBJ2-7; 12 positions match TRBD2. Germline V gene sequence: CDR1 DFQATT, CDR2 SNEGSKA (reference sequence). The CDR3 runs 16 residues. With V trimmed by 2 bases and J by 5 bases, 10 bases remained unmatched. CDR3 amino acids: CSARWVGTSGSDEQYF. The CDR3 bases that were read are TGCAGTGCTAGATGGGTCGGGACTAGCGGGTCAGACGAG.

On this clone: The sequence runs out 3 residues before the end of the CDR3; the remainder is reconstructed from the germline J gene. J is TRBJ2-1 and V is TRBV2; 11 nucleotides match TRBD2. V lost 6 bases, J lost 7 bases, and 5 bases stayed unmatched. The length of the CDR3 is 14 residues. Germline V lookup: CDR1 SNHLY, CDR2 FYNNEI. CDR3 residues: CASSSSGRRNEQFF. The CDR3 bases that were read are TGTGCCAGCAGCTCTAGCGGGAGGAGGAATGAG.

Remarks on this clone: The read falls 3 residues short of the CDR3 end, and the missing part is taken from the germline J gene. The J gene is TRBJ2-1, the V gene TRBV19, with 9 bases fitting TRBD2. The J segment lost 2 bases and the V segment lost 8 bases, leaving 4 bases of the junction unmatched. The V gene's germline CDR1 is LNHDA and CDR2 SQIVND (reference sequence). CDR3 length equals 14 residues. The covered CDR3 bases are TGTGCCAGTCGGGGGACTAGCACCTACAATGAG. Translating it yields CASRGTSTYNE. The whole CDR3 reads CASRGTSTYNEQFF.

With respect to this clone: The CDR3 end is not reached by the read, which stops 3 residues before it; the germline J gene fills it in. The genes are TRBV20-1 and TRBJ1-2; 7 positions match TRBD1. Germline CDR1 and CDR2: DFQATT and SNEGSKA (reference sequence). V shed 6 bases, J shed 4 bases, and the junction held 5 bases outside the gene matches. This CDR3 is 12 amino acids long. Incomplete CDR3 DNA: TGCAGTGCCGTACAGGGGTCCTATGGC. Translated: CSAVQGSYG. From start to end, the CDR3 is CSAVQGSYGYTF.

Worth noting for this clone: Read sequence stops 3 residues before the CDR3 end, and the germline J gene provides the missing end. J is TRBJ2-7 and V is TRBV28, with 8 nucleotides matching TRBD1. Germline V gives CDR1 MDHEN, CDR2 SYDVKM. This CDR3 is 14 amino acids long. V was clipped by 7 bases and J by 5 bases; unmatched bases: 10. The DNA read from the CDR3 is TGTGCCAGCAACCCCCAGGGACAGGCTGACGAG. Protein product: CASNPQGQADE. The whole CDR3 protein is CASNPQGQADEQYF.

On this clone: The read comes to an end 3 residues before the CDR3 does, leaving the germline J gene to fill in the end. The rearrangement joins TRBV19 to TRBJ2-2, with D perhaps TRBD1 (5 bases). CDR1 and CDR2 (germline): LNHDA, SQIVND (reference sequence). The CDR3 sequence is 14 residues long. The DNA read from the CDR3 is TGTGCCAGTAGTCAGGGTAGCCTCAATGAAAAG. Amino acid sequence: CASSQGSLNEK. The full CDR3 is CASSQGSLNEKLFF.

In regard to this clone: The CDR3 goes on 3 residues after the read ends, and that part is filled in from the germline J gene. The chain carries TRBV5-4 and TRBJ2-5; 7 bases agree with TRBD2. Per the germline V gene, CDR1 is SGHNT and CDR2 is YYREEE (reference sequence). J lost 5 bases, V lost 5 bases, and 12 bases had no gene match. There are 15 residues in the CDR3. The CDR3 spells CASSKMREPGETQYF. The CDR3 bases that were read are TGTGCCAGCAGTAAAATGCGGGAGCCCGGGGAGACC.